The sequence of this TCR beta chain was determined in a study of cytomegalovirus exposure and HLA in healthy donors. About the study: Most genotyped donors, around 86% of around 370, had Caucasian-associated genetic ancestry. General study points: Reportedly, fewer N-insertions than the 666-donor mean appeared in an Asian-associated ancestry cluster in a later analysis.

The ends lost 2 bases at V and 5 bases at J; junction bases unmatched: 3. This CDR3 comprises 14 residues. The germline CDR1 and CDR2 sequences are SGHVS and FQNEAQ. The PCR made use of 60 Vbeta and 13 Jbeta primers. In the original analysis: The count from a later analysis was 60 million to 85 million unique TCR beta chains, about 9.9 million of them shared. Sequencing was performed with immunoSEQ multiplex PCR; in TCRdb, only in-frame clones are kept and a portion is missing. The D gene and trimming were derived from the DNA, and the V and J assignments and clone size from that table. The sample carries about 210,000 clones, more than 70% recorded once. This clone was counted between two and nine times. What it binds is unknown.

This receptor was identified in a man aged 35 to 55 in good health and CMV-seropositive. The sequenced sample was PBMCs. The chain links TRBV7-8 to TRBJ2-5; 9 nucleotides agree with TRBD2. The CDR3 DNA follows: TGTGCCAGCAGCTTAAACAGCGGGAGGGAGACCCAGTACTTC. Amino acids: CASSLNSGRETQYF.